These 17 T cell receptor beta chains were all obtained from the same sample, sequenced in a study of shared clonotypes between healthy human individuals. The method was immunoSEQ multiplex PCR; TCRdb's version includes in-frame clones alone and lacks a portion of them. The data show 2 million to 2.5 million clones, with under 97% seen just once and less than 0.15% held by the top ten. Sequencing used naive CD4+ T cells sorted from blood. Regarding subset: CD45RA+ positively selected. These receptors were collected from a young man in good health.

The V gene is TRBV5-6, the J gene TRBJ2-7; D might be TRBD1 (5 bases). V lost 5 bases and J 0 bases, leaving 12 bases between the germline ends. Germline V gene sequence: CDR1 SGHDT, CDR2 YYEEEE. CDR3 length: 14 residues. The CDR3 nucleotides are TGTGCCAGCAGTAGGGGCAGGGTCTCCTACGAGCAGTACTTC. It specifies CASSRGRVSYEQYF. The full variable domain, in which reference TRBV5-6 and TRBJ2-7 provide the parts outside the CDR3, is DAGVTQSPTHLIKTRGQQVTLRCSPKSGHDTVSWYQQALGQGPQFIFQYYEEEERQRGNFPDRFSGHQFPNYSSELNVNALLLGDSALYLCASSRGRVSYEQYFGPGTRLTVT.

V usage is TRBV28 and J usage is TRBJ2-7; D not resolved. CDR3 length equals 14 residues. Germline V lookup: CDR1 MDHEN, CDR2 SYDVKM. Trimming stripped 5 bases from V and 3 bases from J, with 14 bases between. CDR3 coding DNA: TGTGCCAGCAGTGCCCGTGGACGCAGCTACGAGCAGTACTTC. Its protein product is CASSARGRSYEQYF.

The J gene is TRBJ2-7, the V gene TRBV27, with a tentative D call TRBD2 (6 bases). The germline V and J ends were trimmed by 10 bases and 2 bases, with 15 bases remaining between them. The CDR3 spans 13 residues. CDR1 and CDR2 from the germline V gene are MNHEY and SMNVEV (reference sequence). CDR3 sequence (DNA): TGTGCCACGCGGCGGGACGGAACCTACGAGCAGTACTTC. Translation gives CATRRDGTYEQYF.

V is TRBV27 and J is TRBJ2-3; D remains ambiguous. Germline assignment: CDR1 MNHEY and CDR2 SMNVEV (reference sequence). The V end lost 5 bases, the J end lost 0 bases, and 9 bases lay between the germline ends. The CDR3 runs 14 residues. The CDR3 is CASSSRTSTDTQYF. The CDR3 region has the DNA TGTGCCAGCAGTAGCCGAACTAGCACAGATACGCAGTATTTT.

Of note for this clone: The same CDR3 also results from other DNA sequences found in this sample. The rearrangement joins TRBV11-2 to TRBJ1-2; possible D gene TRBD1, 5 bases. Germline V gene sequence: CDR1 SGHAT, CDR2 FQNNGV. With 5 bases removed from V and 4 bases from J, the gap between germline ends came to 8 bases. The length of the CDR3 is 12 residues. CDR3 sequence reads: CASSRDSYGYTF. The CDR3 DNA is TGTGCCAGCAGCCGGGACTCCTATGGCTACACCTTC.

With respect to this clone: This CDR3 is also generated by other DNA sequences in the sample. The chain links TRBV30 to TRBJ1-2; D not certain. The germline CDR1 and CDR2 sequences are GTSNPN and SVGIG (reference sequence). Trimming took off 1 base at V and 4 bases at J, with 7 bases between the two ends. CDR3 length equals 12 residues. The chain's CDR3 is CAWSAGGYGYTF. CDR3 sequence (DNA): TGTGCCTGGAGTGCGGGCGGCTATGGCTACACCTTC.

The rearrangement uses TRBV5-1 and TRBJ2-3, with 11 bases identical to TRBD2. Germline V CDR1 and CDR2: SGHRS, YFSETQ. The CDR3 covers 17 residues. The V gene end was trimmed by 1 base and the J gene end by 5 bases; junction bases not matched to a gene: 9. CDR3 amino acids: CASSLPIAGGLVDTQYF. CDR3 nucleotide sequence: TGCGCCAGCAGCTTGCCAATAGCGGGGGGGCTGGTAGATACGCAGTATTTT.

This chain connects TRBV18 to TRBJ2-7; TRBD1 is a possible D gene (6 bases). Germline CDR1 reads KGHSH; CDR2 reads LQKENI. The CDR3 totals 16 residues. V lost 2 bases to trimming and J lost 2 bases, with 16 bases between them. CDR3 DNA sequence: TGTGCCAGCTCACCAGTGGTGGCAGGGGTGGCCTACGAGCAGTACTTC. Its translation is CASSPVVAGVAYEQYF. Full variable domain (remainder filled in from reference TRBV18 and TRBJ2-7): NAGVMQNPRHLVRRRGQEARLRCSPMKGHSHVYWYRQLPEEGLKFMVYLQKENIIDESGMPKERFSAEFPKEGPSILRIQQVVRGDSAAYFCASSPVVAGVAYEQYFGPGTRLTVT.

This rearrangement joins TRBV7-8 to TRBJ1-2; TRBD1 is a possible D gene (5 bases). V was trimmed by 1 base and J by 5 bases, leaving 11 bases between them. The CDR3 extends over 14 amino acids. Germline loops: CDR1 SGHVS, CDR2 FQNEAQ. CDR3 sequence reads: CASSLVPEGYGYTF. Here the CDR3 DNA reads TGTGCCAGCAGCTTAGTCCCGGAGGGGTATGGCTACACCTTC.

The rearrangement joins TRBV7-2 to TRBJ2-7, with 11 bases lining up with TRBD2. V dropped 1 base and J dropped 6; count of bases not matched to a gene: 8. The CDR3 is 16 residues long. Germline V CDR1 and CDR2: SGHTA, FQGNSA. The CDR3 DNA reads TGTGCCAGCAGCTTAGGACTAGCGGGGATGGGTGGCGAGCAGTACTTC. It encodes CASSLGLAGMGGEQYF.

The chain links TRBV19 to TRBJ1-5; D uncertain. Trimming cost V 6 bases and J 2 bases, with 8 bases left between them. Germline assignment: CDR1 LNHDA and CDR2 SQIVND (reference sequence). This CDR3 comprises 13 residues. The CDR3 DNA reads TGTGCCAGTAGAAAAGACGGCAATCAGCCCCAGCATTTT. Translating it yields CASRKDGNQPQHF.

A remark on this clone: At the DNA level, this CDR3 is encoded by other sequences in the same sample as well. The CDR3 is CSAGVETQYF. CDR3 DNA sequence: TGCAGTGCGGGGGTAGAGACCCAGTACTTC. The rearrangement links TRBV20-1 to TRBJ2-5; either TRBD1 or TRBD2 may fit D (5 bases each). V was clipped by 6 bases and J by 4 bases, with 6 bases between them. Germline lookup yields CDR1 DFQATT and CDR2 SNEGSKA (reference sequence). CDR3 length: 10 amino acids.

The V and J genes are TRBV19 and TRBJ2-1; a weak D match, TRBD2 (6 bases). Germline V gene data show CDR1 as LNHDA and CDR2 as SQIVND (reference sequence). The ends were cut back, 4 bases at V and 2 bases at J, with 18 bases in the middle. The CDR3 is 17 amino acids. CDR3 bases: TGTGCCAGTAGTACCCAGGGAGGAGGCCCCCCCTACAATGAGCAGTTCTTC. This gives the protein CASSTQGGGPPYNEQFF.

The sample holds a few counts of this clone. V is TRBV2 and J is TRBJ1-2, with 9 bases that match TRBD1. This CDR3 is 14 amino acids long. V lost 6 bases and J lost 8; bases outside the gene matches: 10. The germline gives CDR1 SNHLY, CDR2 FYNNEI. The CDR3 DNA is TGTGCCAGCAGGAATACAGGGGGCTGGGACGGCTACACCTTC. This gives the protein CASRNTGGWDGYTF. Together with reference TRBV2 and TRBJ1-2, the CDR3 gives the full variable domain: EPEVTQTPSHQVTQMGQEVILRCVPISNHLYFYWYRQILGQKVEFLVSFYNNEISEKSEIFDDQFSVERPDGSNFTLKIRSTKLEDSAMYFCASRNTGGWDGYTFGSGTRLTVV.

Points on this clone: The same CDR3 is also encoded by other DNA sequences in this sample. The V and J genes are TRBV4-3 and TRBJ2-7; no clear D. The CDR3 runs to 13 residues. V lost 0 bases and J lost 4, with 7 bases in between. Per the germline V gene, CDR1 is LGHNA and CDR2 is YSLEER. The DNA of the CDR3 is TGCGCCAGCAGCCAAGAAAATGGGTACGAGCAGTACTTC. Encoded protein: CASSQENGYEQYF.

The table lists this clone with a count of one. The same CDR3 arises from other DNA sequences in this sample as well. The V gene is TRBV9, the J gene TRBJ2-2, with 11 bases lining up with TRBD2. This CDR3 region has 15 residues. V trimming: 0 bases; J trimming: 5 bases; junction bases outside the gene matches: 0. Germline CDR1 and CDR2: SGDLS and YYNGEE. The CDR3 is CASSVASGGTGELFF. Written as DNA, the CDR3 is TGTGCCAGCAGCGTAGCTAGCGGGGGGACCGGGGAGCTGTTTTTT.

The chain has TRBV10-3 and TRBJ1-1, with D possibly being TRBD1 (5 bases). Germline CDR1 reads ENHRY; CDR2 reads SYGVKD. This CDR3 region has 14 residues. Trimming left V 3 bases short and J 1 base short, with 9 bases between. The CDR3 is CAISDHGTNTEAFF. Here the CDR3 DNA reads TGTGCCATCAGTGATCACGGGACGAACACTGAAGCTTTCTTT.